Listed below are T cell receptor beta chains from one sample, sequenced in a study of blood T cell repertoires in COVID-19. The protocol was immunoSEQ multiplex PCR, while the TCRdb copy is restricted to in-frame clones and leaves out a portion. The data show about 87,000 clones, roughly 75% seen once. Source material: peripheral blood. The receptors come from a woman aged 50 to 60 with acute or convalescent COVID-19. The CDR3 runs from the conserved cysteine through the conserved F or W. Each record gives: J gene, V gene, clone size, D gene, CDR3 protein, CDR3 DNA. D genes are given only for firm matches. Expanded clones get a size class; other rows say once, few or many, or leave the size out.

>TRBJ1-6|TRBV2|few|TRBD1
CASSVGGQGDGSPLHF
TGTGCCAGCAGTGTAGGGGGACAGGGGGATGGCTCACCCCTCCACTTT
>TRBJ2-5|TRBV21-1|.|.
CASSKVEASLAGGPNVETQYF
TGTGCCAGCAGCAAAGTAGAGGCGAGCCTAGCGGGGGGGCCGAATGTAGAGACCCAGTACTTC
>TRBJ1-2|TRBV11-2|.|TRBD1
CASSLSPSLTGLYGYTF
TGTGCCAGCAGCTTATCCCCCTCTTTGACAGGGCTCTATGGCTACACCTTC
>TRBJ1-5|TRBV7-6|.|.
CASSPSRSEPQHF
TGTGCCAGCAGCCCATCGAGGTCCGAGCCCCAGCATTTT
>TRBJ1-2|TRBV28|.|.
CASSGDNNYGYTF
TGTGCCAGCAGTGGGGACAATAACTATGGCTACACCTTC
>TRBJ1-6|TRBV19|.|TRBD1
CASRRGRNSPLHF
TGTGCCAGTAGAAGGGGGCGAAATTCACCCCTCCACTTT
>TRBJ2-1|TRBV9|once|TRBD2
CASSQTSGVNEQFF
TGTGCCAGCAGCCAAACTAGCGGGGTTAATGAGCAGTTCTTC
>TRBJ2-3|TRBV19|.|.
CASSMELSTDTQYF
TGTGCCAGTAGTATGGAGCTGTCCACAGATACGCAGTATTTT
>TRBJ2-5|TRBV3-1/TRBV3-2|.|TRBD2
CASSLLAGGLETQYF
TGTGCCAGCAGTCTACTAGCGGGGGGGCTGGAGACCCAGTACTTC
>TRBJ2-3|TRBV4-1|.|TRBD2
CASSQDLRGTDTQYF
TGCGCCAGCAGCCAAGATCTGCGGGGGACAGATACGCAGTATTTT
>TRBJ2-1|TRBV6-2/TRBV6-3|.|.
CASSWTREGQFF
TGTGCCAGCAGCTGGACCCGAGAGGGGCAGTTCTTC
>TRBJ1-1|TRBV27|.|.
CASTLGAEAFF
TGTGCCAGCACTTTGGGAGCTGAAGCTTTCTTT
>TRBJ1-5|TRBV11-1|.|TRBD1
CASGDRVCQPQHF
TGTGCCAGCGGGGACAGGGTTTGTCAGCCCCAGCATTTT
>TRBJ1-5|TRBV6-5|.|TRBD1
CASMGQGGNQPQHF
TGTGCCAGCATGGGACAGGGGGGCAATCAGCCCCAGCATTTT
>TRBJ2-6|TRBV19|.|TRBD1
CASKQGALTSGANVLTF
TGTGCCAGCAAACAGGGGGCGCTTACCTCTGGGGCCAACGTCCTGACTTTC
>TRBJ1-2|TRBV28|few|.
CASSRPDSAGLYGYTF
TGTGCCAGCAGTAGACCGGACAGTGCGGGCCTCTATGGCTACACCTTC
>TRBJ2-1|TRBV27|.|TRBD2
CASSLPLAGGDEQFF
TGTGCCAGCAGTTTACCCCTCGCGGGGGGGGACGAGCAGTTCTTC
>TRBJ2-7|TRBV6-5|.|TRBD1
CASTEGQGYEQYF
TGTGCCAGCACGGAGGGACAGGGATACGAGCAGTACTTC
>TRBJ1-6|TRBV7-9|.|.
CASSLAGGRRSSPLHF
TGTGCCAGCAGCTTAGCGGGCGGCCGGAGGAGTTCACCCCTCCACTTT
>TRBJ2-1|TRBV11-1|.|TRBD1
CASRGQGKYEQFF
TGTGCCAGCAGGGGACAGGGCAAGTATGAGCAGTTCTTC
>TRBJ2-7|TRBV11-3|.|.
CASSLRRDSYEQYF
TGTGCCAGCAGCCTGCGGAGGGACTCCTACGAGCAGTACTTC
>TRBJ1-1|TRBV2|.|.
CASRPPPVGGTEAFF
TGTGCCAGCAGGCCCCCTCCGGTGGGGGGTACTGAAGCTTTCTTT
>TRBJ2-3|TRBV7-6|.|TRBD1
CASSLRDRVGDTQYF
TGTGCCAGCAGCTTACGGGACAGGGTAGGAGATACGCAGTATTTT
>TRBJ1-1|TRBV7-9|.|.
CASSPRGTEAFF
TGTGCCAGCAGCCCGAGAGGGACTGAAGCTTTCTTT
>TRBJ1-2|TRBV28|.|.
CASNDLRETAGYTF
TGTGCCAGCAACGACCTCCGGGAGACAGCTGGCTACACCTTC
>TRBJ2-2|TRBV19|.|.
CASSIVRDTGELFF
TGTGCCAGTAGTATAGTGCGGGACACCGGGGAGCTGTTTTTT
>TRBJ1-2|TRBV7-8|.|.
CASSLATANYGYTF
TGTGCCAGCAGCTTAGCGACAGCTAACTATGGCTACACCTTC
>TRBJ1-6|TRBV11-3|.|.
CADRTFSSYNSPLHF
TGTGCCGACAGGACTTTTAGCTCCTATAATTCACCCCTCCACTTT
>TRBJ2-3|TRBV24-1|.|TRBD1
CATSDRGGSDTQYF
TGTGCCACCTCTGACAGGGGGGGTTCCGATACGCAGTATTTT
>TRBJ1-1|TRBV7-9|.|.
CASSLAGRDTEAFF
TGTGCCAGCAGCTTAGCAGGGAGGGACACTGAAGCTTTCTTT
>TRBJ1-6|TRBV10-1|few|.
CARQVNSPLHF
TGCGCCAGACAGGTTAATTCACCCCTCCACTTT
>TRBJ1-1|TRBV5-3|.|.
CARSWVLGGSNTEAFF
TGTGCCAGAAGCTGGGTATTAGGGGGAAGTAACACTGAAGCTTTCTTT
>TRBJ2-3|TRBV5-1|.|.
CASSGGAGPSTDTQYF
TGCGCCAGCAGCGGGGGGGCCGGACCTAGCACAGATACGCAGTATTTT
>TRBJ2-4|TRBV28|once|.
CASSFDPGGENIQYF
TGTGCCAGCAGTTTTGATCCCGGGGGAGAAAACATTCAGTACTTC
>TRBJ1-3|TRBV10-1|few|TRBD1
CASESRQGPDSGNTIYF
TGCGCCAGCGAGTCGAGACAGGGGCCTGACTCTGGAAACACCATATATTTT
>TRBJ1-6|TRBV4-1|few|TRBD1
CASSVRDRGSPLHF
TGCGCCAGCAGTGTCCGGGACAGGGGTTCACCCCTCCACTTT
>TRBJ2-1|TRBV5-1|.|.
CASSAKTGDNEQFF
TGCGCCAGCAGCGCCAAGACTGGAGACAATGAGCAGTTCTTC
>TRBJ1-5|TRBV20-1|.|.
CSASDGFNQPQHF
TGCAGTGCTAGTGACGGTTTCAATCAGCCCCAGCATTTT
>TRBJ2-1|TRBV28|.|.
CAIRRGGAYNEQFF
TGTGCCATCCGGAGGGGGGGGGCCTACAATGAGCAGTTCTTC
>TRBJ1-6|TRBV4-3|.|.
CASSQVRGGNSPLHF
TGCGCCAGCAGCCAAGTCCGAGGCGGAAATTCACCCCTCCACTTT
>TRBJ2-1|TRBV2|once|TRBD1
CASHLGQGNEQFF
TGTGCCAGCCACTTGGGACAGGGGAATGAGCAGTTCTTC
>TRBJ2-7|TRBV4-1|.|TRBD1
CASSPRQGGDEQYF
TGCGCCAGCAGCCCCCGACAGGGGGGAGACGAGCAGTACTTC
>TRBJ1-5|TRBV6-2/TRBV6-3|.|.
CASSYFRTTDSNQPQHF
TGTGCCAGCAGTTACTTCAGGACAACCGATAGCAATCAGCCCCAGCATTTT
>TRBJ1-1|TRBV5-1|.|TRBD1
CASSSTGTGEAFF
TGCGCCAGCAGCTCGACAGGGACAGGAGAAGCTTTCTTT
>TRBJ2-7|TRBV19|few|.
CASTSQGNEQYF
TGTGCCAGTACCTCGCAGGGAAACGAGCAGTACTTC
>TRBJ1-4|TRBV15|few|TRBD1
CATSRDRTGLEKLFF
TGTGCCACCAGCAGAGATAGGACAGGGCTTGAAAAACTGTTTTTT
>TRBJ1-2|TRBV5-8|.|.
CASSPGVGYGYTF
TGTGCCAGCAGCCCCGGGGTTGGCTATGGCTACACCTTC
>TRBJ2-7|TRBV27|.|.
CASSPGLHKQYF
TGTGCCAGCAGCCCGGGACTCCATAAGCAGTACTTC
>TRBJ1-4|TRBV11-2|.|.
CASSLGSIGGEKLFF
TGTGCCAGCAGTCTAGGATCCATCGGGGGAGAAAAACTGTTTTTT
>TRBJ2-6|TRBV30|.|.
CAWSVRGTPGANVLTF
TGTGCCTGGAGTGTCCGGGGGACTCCTGGGGCCAACGTCCTGACTTTC
>TRBJ2-5|TRBV9|.|TRBD2
CASSPGLAVETQYF
TGTGCCAGCAGCCCGGGACTAGCTGTGGAGACCCAGTACTTC
>TRBJ1-4|TRBV3-1/TRBV3-2|.|.
CASSPYGEKLFF
TGTGCCAGCAGCCCTTACGGTGAAAAACTGTTTTTT
>TRBJ1-5|TRBV3-1/TRBV3-2|few|TRBD1
CASSASMTGGRQPQHF
TGTGCCAGCAGCGCCTCAATGACAGGGGGTCGGCAGCCCCAGCATTTT
>TRBJ1-4|TRBV9|.|.
CASSVEDGGGAKEKLFF
TGTGCCAGCAGCGTAGAGGATGGCGGGGGGGCGAAAGAAAAACTGTTTTTT